This T cell receptor (beta chain) derives from a study of T cell repertoires in cytomegalovirus infection. Study context: CMV epitopes, recently identified HLA-C-restricted and well-studied HLA-B-restricted, were used.

On this clonotype: Its antigen is undetermined.

TCRdb redid the calling of the reads with MiXCR, one entry per CDR3 protein. The table lists 400,000 to 600,000 distinct CDR3 sequences, 42% of them singletons. Germline-derived CDR1 and CDR2 are SQVTM and ANQGSEA. This CDR3 region has 15 residues. Trimming pared 5 bases from V and 7 bases from J, leaving 21 bases between. This TCR was sampled from a human donor in good health (CMV status not recorded). Some clones in this sample may be carry-over from other donors' samples. The sequences come from cultured PBMCs, collected from culture after CMV antigen stimulation. The chain joins TRBV29-1 to TRBJ1-5, with D tentatively TRBD1 (6 bases). CDR3 sequence: CSVREGGGQGQPQHF. The CDR3 region has the DNA TGCAGCGTTCGTGAAGGGGGTGGGCAAGGCCAGCCCCAGCATTTT.